Described below is a single TCR beta chain sequence and its context. Germline CDR1 SNHLY, CDR2 FYNNEI. With 7 bases clipped from V and 2 bases from J, the junction kept 2 bases outside the gene matches. This CDR3 contains 14 residues. This sample is part of a study of blood T cell repertoires in COVID-19. Sequenced by immunoSEQ multiplex PCR; TCRdb stores in-frame clones only, minus some. The sample has about 130,000 clones, around four fifths seen once; the top ten hold roughly 10%. The receptor was isolated from a man between 60 and 75 years old with acute or convalescent COVID-19. The sample was peripheral blood. This chain uses TRBV2 with TRBJ2-5; 12 bases fit TRBD2. The CDR3 loop is CASNGLAGQETQYF. The CDR3 DNA sequence: TGTGCCAGCAACGGACTAGCGGGACAAGAGACCCAGTACTTC.